The rows below give T cell receptor beta chains drawn from one sample of a study of molecular identifiers for immune sequencing clone quantification. MiXCR was run by TCRdb on the PCR reads, yielding one entry per CDR3 protein. The sample carries some 590,000 distinct CDR3 sequences, approximately 24% recorded once. Sequenced input: naive CD8+ T cells from blood, with Jurkat cell RNA spiked in. Source of these receptors: a human donor in good health. Some libraries in this study had Jurkat cell RNA spiked in. Each CDR3 is given without its conserved first and last residue. Fields, in order: V gene, CDR3 protein.

TRBV4-1 ASSQTAGTGFLVTQY
TRBV6-2/TRBV6-3 ASSPGGYNEQF
TRBV19 ASSIAFVGGGAYEQY
TRBV6-5 ASSYSRLAGADYEQY
TRBV13 ASSLARRHEQY
TRBV20-1 SARGGPTGPAYNSPLH
TRBV4-3 ASSQGFSGRTPRELF
TRBV4-3 ASSQDSTGGLYEQY
TRBV3-1 ASSHGFGNNEQF
TRBV7-9 ASSSPRLGLANTGELF
TRBV3-1 ASSQENHRYNYGYT
TRBV20-1 SARGGQGSITDTQY
TRBV27 VSSTGTAYEQY
TRBV12-3/TRBV12-4 ASRFSGGQETQY
TRBV20-1 SALPGLAGAPGAQY
TRBV24-1 ATSDFGTMGELF
TRBV6-5 ASSYALAGSTDTQY
TRBV7-9 ACSPPGTSGYEQY
TRBV6-5 ATNSGLAREQY
TRBV27 ASSSQASSYEQY
TRBV2 ASREGQNYGYT
TRBV11-2 ASSHTGDEAF
TRBV4-3 ASSQGDRVTDTQY
TRBV29-1 SAEDSYSHEQY
TRBV24-1 ATPPTHGVGWAYNEQF
TRBV6-6 ASTLGESAKNIQY
TRBV4-1 AGSQGSASGNTIY
TRBV12-3/TRBV12-4 ASRQGAEKLF
TRBV15 ATSRDHRGHTGELF
TRBV28 ASSTGLAEPAYEQY
TRBV12-5 ASGPQDRPPYEQY
TRBV30 AWTKGPPVADTQY
TRBV9 ASSPGLAGGPGTDTQY
TRBV7-9 ASSLAVGHHTGELF
TRBV19 ASSMKGQGVYNSPLH
TRBV7-9 ASSLQGNTDTQY
TRBV7-6 ASSFTGVGEQY
TRBV7-4 ASSLGQAGGPYNEQF
TRBV10-3 AISLPNGSYNEQF
TRBV5-1 ASSMGLYDDDSTDTQY
TRBV28 ASSIGGGGEF
TRBV28 ASSLDRDYSYEQY
TRBV6-6 ASSYLQISGNTIY
TRBV10-3 AIRETETGTSTDTQY
TRBV5-6 ASSWRGSSSIWGEAGELF
TRBV30 AWSVHREELF
TRBV9 ASSVGGPNAEAF
TRBV6-2/TRBV6-3 ASSPSFYEQY
TRBV6-1 ASSEGAF
TRBV19 ASSILTGVDWANVLT
TRBV27 ASYYSGRAYNEQF
TRBV10-3 AISETGGAEQF
TRBV5-1 ASSSIQTGQGPNEKLF
TRBV7-9 ASSPPIPQRGNTDTQY
TRBV7-9 ASGSSLRDRGRGYT
TRBV7-2 ASSLVAVSNQPQH
TRBV5-1 ASSLRQTSGSTDTQY
TRBV20-1 SARRDYEQY
TRBV7-2 ASSSTGVRGQPQH
TRBV7-9 ASSPTGDLEQY